Each of the 3 T cell receptor beta chains below was sequenced from the same sample in a study of OX40 agonist ivuxolimab in advanced cancers. TCRdb's table, derived via immunoSEQ multiplex PCR, lists solely in-frame clones and lacks some. The sample contains about 30,000 clones, more than 60% of which appear only once. This material consisted of CD4+ or CD8+ T cells sorted from blood, taken in a trial of the OX40 agonist ivuxolimab. These receptors were collected from an adult with an advanced solid tumor such as melanoma, head and neck, liver or kidney cancer.

This CDR3 is CSVEEGLGYEQYF. Here the CDR3 DNA reads TGCAGCGTTGAAGAAGGACTCGGCTACGAGCAGTACTTC. The chain carries TRBV29-1 and TRBJ2-7; a weak D match, TRBD2 (5 bases). CDR1 SQVTM and CDR2 ANQGSEA come from the germline V gene. Trimming removed 0 bases at V and 3 bases at J, with 9 bases between. The CDR3 has 13 amino acids.

In nucleotides, the CDR3 is TGCAGCGGAGGACAGGGAGATGGCTACACCTTC. This gives the protein CSGGQGDGYTF. The V and J genes are TRBV29-1 and TRBJ1-2; the match to TRBD1 covers 8 bases. The germline gives CDR1 SQVTM, CDR2 ANQGSEA. V was pared by 7 bases and J by 6 bases, with 4 bases of the junction left unmatched. The CDR3 extends over 11 amino acids.

The chain uses TRBV4-1 and TRBJ2-6; D may correspond to TRBD1 or TRBD2 (5 bases each). Trimming took off 6 bases at V and 0 bases at J, with 9 bases between the two ends. Germline V gene sequence: CDR1 MGHRA, CDR2 YSYEKL. CDR3 length: 15 amino acids. The CDR3 region has the DNA TGCGCCAGCAGTCCCGGGGCCTCTGGGGCCAACGTCCTGACTTTC. Residues: CASSPGASGANVLTF.